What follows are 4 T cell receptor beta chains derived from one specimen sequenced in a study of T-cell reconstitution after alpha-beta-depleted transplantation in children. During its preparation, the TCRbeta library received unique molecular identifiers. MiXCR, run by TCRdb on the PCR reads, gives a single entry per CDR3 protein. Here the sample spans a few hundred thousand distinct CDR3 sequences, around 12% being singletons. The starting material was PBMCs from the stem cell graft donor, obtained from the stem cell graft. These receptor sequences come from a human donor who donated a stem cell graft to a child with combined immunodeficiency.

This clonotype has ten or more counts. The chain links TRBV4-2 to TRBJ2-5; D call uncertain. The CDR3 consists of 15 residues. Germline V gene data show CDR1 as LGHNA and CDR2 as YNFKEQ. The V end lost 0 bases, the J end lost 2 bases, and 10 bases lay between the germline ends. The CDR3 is CASSQDGKDQETQYF. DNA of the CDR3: TGTGCCAGCAGCCAAGATGGCAAGGATCAAGAGACCCAGTACTTC.

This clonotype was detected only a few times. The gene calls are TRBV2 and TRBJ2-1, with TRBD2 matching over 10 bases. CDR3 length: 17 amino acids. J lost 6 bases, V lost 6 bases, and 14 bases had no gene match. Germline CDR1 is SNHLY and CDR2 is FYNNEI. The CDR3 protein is CASRKRGLAGDSNEQFF. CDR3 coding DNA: TGTGCCAGCAGGAAGAGGGGGCTAGCGGGAGATAGCAATGAGCAGTTCTTC.

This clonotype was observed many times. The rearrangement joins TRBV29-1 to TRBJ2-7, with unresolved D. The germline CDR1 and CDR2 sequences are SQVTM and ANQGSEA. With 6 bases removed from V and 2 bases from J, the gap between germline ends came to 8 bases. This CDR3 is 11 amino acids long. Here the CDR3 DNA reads TGCAGCGTAGCCGGTACCTACGAGCAGTACTTC. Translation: CSVAGTYEQYF.

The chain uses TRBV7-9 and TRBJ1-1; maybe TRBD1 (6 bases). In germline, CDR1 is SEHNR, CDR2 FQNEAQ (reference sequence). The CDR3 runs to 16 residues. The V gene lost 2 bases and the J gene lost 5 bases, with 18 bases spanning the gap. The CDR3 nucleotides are TGTGCCAGCAGCTTACAACAGGGCCGCCCCGGGACTGAAGCTTTCTTT. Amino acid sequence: CASSLQQGRPGTEAFF.